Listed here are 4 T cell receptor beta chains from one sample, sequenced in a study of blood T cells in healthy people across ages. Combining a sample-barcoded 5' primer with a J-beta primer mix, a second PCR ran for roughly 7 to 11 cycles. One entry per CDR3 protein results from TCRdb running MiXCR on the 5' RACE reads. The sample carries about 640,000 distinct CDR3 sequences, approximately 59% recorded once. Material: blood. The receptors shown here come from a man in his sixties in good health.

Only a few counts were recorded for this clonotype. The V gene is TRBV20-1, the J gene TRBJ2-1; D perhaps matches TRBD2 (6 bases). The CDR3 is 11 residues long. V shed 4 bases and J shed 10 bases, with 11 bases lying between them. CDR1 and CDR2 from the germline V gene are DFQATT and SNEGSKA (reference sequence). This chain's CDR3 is CSATPSEEQFF. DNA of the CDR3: TGCAGTGCTACCCCTAGCGAAGAGCAGTTCTTC.

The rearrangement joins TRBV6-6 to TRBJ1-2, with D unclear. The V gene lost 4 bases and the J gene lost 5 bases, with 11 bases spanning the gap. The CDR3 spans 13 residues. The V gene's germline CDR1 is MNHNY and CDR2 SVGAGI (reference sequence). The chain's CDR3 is CASSFSVGYGYTF. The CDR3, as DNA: TGTGCCAGCAGTTTCTCGGTAGGGTATGGCTACACCTTC.

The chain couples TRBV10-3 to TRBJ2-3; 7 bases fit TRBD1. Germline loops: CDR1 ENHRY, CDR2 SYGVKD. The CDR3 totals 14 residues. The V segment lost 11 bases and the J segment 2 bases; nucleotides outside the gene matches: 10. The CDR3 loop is CASRTGAYTDTQYF. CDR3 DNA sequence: TGTGCCTCTCGGACAGGCGCCTACACAGATACGCAGTATTTT.

The CDR3 DNA sequence: TGCAGCGTTGACGCGACGGGTAGCACAGAGACCCAGTACTTC. Encoded protein: CSVDATGSTETQYF. The chain is built from TRBV29-1 and TRBJ2-5; no firm D call. Trimming shortened V by 3 bases and J by 4 bases, and 15 bases separated the two germline ends. The CDR3 is made up of 14 amino acids. Looked up from germline, CDR1 is SQVTM and CDR2 is ANQGSEA.